This entry lists 11 T cell receptor beta chains sequenced from one sample in a study of cytomegalovirus exposure and HLA in healthy donors. The PCR made use of 60 Vbeta and 13 Jbeta primers. Sequencing used immunoSEQ multiplex PCR; TCRdb keeps in-frame clones, though not all of them. The sample shows approximately 170,000 clones, approximately 88% of them seen only once. The material sequenced was PBMCs. These receptors were taken from a boy between 2 and 10 years old in good health and CMV-seronegative.

The chain has TRBV18 and TRBJ1-3; D gene uncertain. Germline CDR1 is KGHSH and CDR2 is LQKENI. Deletions cut 0 bases from V and 0 bases from J, with 9 bases between. This CDR3 is built from 16 residues. The CDR3 loop reads CASSPPGGLSGNTIYF. CDR3 bases: TGTGCCAGCTCACCACCCGGAGGCCTCTCTGGAAACACCATATATTTT.

The J gene is TRBJ1-1, the V gene TRBV21-1; TRBD1 reflects the table's D call only, with no check against the DNA. TRBV21-1 is given as a pseudogene. The CDR3 is made up of 15 amino acids. DNA of the CDR3: TGTGCCAGCAGCAAAGAAGCAGGGCTGAAGATAGAAGCTTTCTTT. This codes for CASSKEAGLKIEAFF.

The chain combines TRBV7-9 with TRBJ1-4; 7 nucleotides line up with TRBD1. The V and J ends lost 5 bases and 8 bases, in that order; junction bases with no gene match: 14. CDR3 size: 16 residues. CDR1 is SEHNR, CDR2 FQNEAQ, per germline (reference sequence). This CDR3 is CASSKTGAPLREKLFF. CDR3 nucleotide sequence: TGTGCCAGCAGCAAAACAGGGGCCCCACTTCGGGAAAAACTGTTTTTT.

The chain is built from TRBV19 and TRBJ1-3; no clear D gene. V lost 7 bases, J lost 8 bases, and 15 bases lay in between. This CDR3 region has 13 residues. The germline gives CDR1 LNHDA, CDR2 SQIVND (reference sequence). The CDR3 here is CASTPAEGYTIYF. In nucleotides, the CDR3 is TGTGCCAGTACCCCGGCCGAGGGTTACACCATATATTTT.

The rearrangement links TRBV30 to TRBJ1-1; TRBD1 agrees at 10 bases. The trim removed 4 bases at V and 4 bases at J, leaving 9 bases unmatched. There are 15 residues in the CDR3. Germline V gene sequence: CDR1 GTSNPN, CDR2 SVGIG (reference sequence). CDR3 loop: CAWNSRTGGGTEAFF. CDR3 in DNA: TGTGCCTGGAATAGTAGGACAGGGGGTGGCACTGAAGCTTTCTTT.

The gene calls are TRBV5-4 and TRBJ2-5, with 8 bases that match TRBD2. V trimming: 3 bases; J trimming: 2 bases; junction bases outside the gene matches: 6. The CDR3 covers 15 residues. Looked up from germline, CDR1 is SGHNT and CDR2 is YYREEE (reference sequence). CDR3 protein: CASSSSRGGQETQYF. For the CDR3, the DNA is TGTGCCAGCAGCTCATCTCGGGGGGGACAAGAGACCCAGTACTTC.

The chain joins TRBV4-2 to TRBJ1-3, with 7 positions matching TRBD1. Germline CDR1 LGHNA, CDR2 YNFKEQ. The CDR3 is made up of 16 amino acids. The V and J ends lost 0 bases and 5 bases, in that order; junction bases with no gene match: 7. The CDR3 bases are TGTGCCAGCAGCCAAGATATCGACAGGGCCCGAAACACCATATATTTT. It encodes CASSQDIDRARNTIYF.

Only a few counts were recorded for this clone. J is TRBJ2-5 and V is TRBV5-5; D remains unclear. The germline V gene has CDR1 SGHKS and CDR2 YYEKEE (reference sequence). V was pared by 4 bases and J by 2 bases, with 6 bases between. This CDR3 spans 12 amino acids. CDR3 protein: CASSLTQETQYF. The CDR3 DNA sequence: TGTGCCAGCAGCCTCACACAAGAGACCCAGTACTTC.

The V gene is TRBV7-2, the J gene TRBJ2-1; D is undetermined. The CDR3 extends over 13 amino acids. Trimming removed 1 base from V and 8 bases from J, with 9 bases in between. Looked up from germline, CDR1 is SGHTA and CDR2 is FQGNSA. CDR3 residues: CASSLDLSDEQFF. DNA for the CDR3: TGTGCCAGCAGCTTAGACCTTAGTGATGAGCAGTTCTTC.

The V call is TRBV11-2, the J call TRBJ2-7, with 7 bases fitting TRBD2. J was trimmed by 3 bases and V by 4 bases; bases with no gene match: 6. CDR3 length: 14 amino acids. Germline loops: CDR1 SGHAT, CDR2 FQNNGV. The CDR3, as DNA: TGTGCCAGCAGCTCTAGCGGAGCCCGCTACGAGCAGTACTTC. Translation: CASSSSGARYEQYF.

The rearrangement uses TRBV4-3 and TRBJ2-3; possibly TRBD2 for D (5 bases). Germline V gives CDR1 LGHNA, CDR2 YSLEER. This CDR3 is 16 amino acids long. V was trimmed by 4 bases and J by 0 bases, leaving 14 bases between them. The CDR3 protein is CASSLGLELSTDTQYF. The CDR3 region has the DNA TGCGCCAGCAGCCTCGGACTGGAACTAAGCACAGATACGCAGTATTTT.